These 9 T cell receptor beta chains were sequenced from one sample in a study of blood T cell repertoires in COVID-19. Sequenced by immunoSEQ multiplex PCR; TCRdb stores in-frame clones only, minus some. The sample yields some 490,000 clones, about 85% seen once. The specimen was PBMCs or T cells enriched from blood (not recorded which). Receptors were obtained from a woman aged 55-75 years who had recovered from COVID-19.

This chain links TRBV29-1 with TRBJ2-5; 9 bases align to TRBD1. CDR1 SQVTM and CDR2 ANQGSEA come from the germline V gene. This CDR3 is 14 amino acids long. With V trimmed by 5 bases and J by 4 bases, 8 bases remained unmatched. The CDR3 loop is CSVFTGGAGETQYF. The DNA for the CDR3 is TGCAGCGTTTTCACAGGGGGCGCGGGAGAGACCCAGTACTTC.

This rearrangement joins TRBV5-4 to TRBJ1-1, with a weak D call TRBD1 (5 bases). Germline CDR1 SGHNT, CDR2 YYREEE (reference sequence). The CDR3 runs 14 residues. The ends were cut back, 0 bases at V and 0 bases at J, with 6 bases in the middle. CDR3 region: CASSLEGLNTEAFF. The CDR3 nucleotides read TGTGCCAGCAGCTTGGAGGGGTTGAACACTGAAGCTTTCTTT.

V is TRBV5-1 and J is TRBJ1-6; a possible D gene is TRBD1 (5 bases). CDR1 SGHRS and CDR2 YFSETQ come from the germline V gene. The CDR3 is 17 residues long. V shed 4 bases and J shed 7 bases, with 21 bases lying between them. CDR3 residues: CASSNWGSAQINSPLHF. DNA for the CDR3: TGCGCCAGCAGCAATTGGGGCTCGGCGCAGATAAATTCACCCCTCCACTTT.

The chain joins TRBV19 to TRBJ1-6; perhaps TRBD1 as D (5 bases). CDR1 and CDR2 (germline): LNHDA, SQIVND (reference sequence). The CDR3 is made up of 18 amino acids. The germline V and J ends were trimmed by 6 bases and 0 bases, with 18 bases remaining between them. The CDR3 DNA sequence: TGTGCCAGTAGCGACCTGGGCGGGGCCCGCTCCTATAATTCACCCCTCCACTTT. Protein sequence: CASSDLGGARSYNSPLHF.

DNA for the CDR3: TGTGCCATCAGTGAGGGACAGGGAGGGAGTTCACCCCTCCACTTT. It specifies CAISEGQGGSSPLHF. The rearrangement links TRBV10-3 to TRBJ1-6, with TRBD1 matching over 8 bases. CDR1 and CDR2 (germline): ENHRY, SYGVKD. The CDR3 is 15 residues long. The V gene end was trimmed by 2 bases and the J gene end by 9 bases; junction bases not matched to a gene: 6.

The J gene is TRBJ1-2, the V gene TRBV28, with 7 bases lining up with TRBD1. J gave up 4 bases and V 11 bases, and 16 bases lay outside the gene matches. The V gene's germline CDR1 is MDHEN and CDR2 SYDVKM. The CDR3 runs to 15 residues. CDR3 sequence reads: CAVTFGGGAVYGYTF. The CDR3 nucleotides read TGTGCCGTCACCTTCGGAGGGGGCGCCGTCTATGGCTACACCTTC.

The chain carries TRBV6-5 and TRBJ1-2, with 10 nucleotides matching TRBD1. Germline CDR1 and CDR2: MNHEY and SVGAGI. V trimming: 7 bases; J trimming: 5 bases; junction bases outside the gene matches: 4. This CDR3 has 13 residues. In nucleotides, the CDR3 is TGTGCCAGCAAGTTGGGACAGGGGTATGGCTACACCTTC. Translation gives CASKLGQGYGYTF.

This chain joins TRBV24-1 and TRBJ1-5; unclear D gene. V was cut by 5 bases and J by 3 bases, with 4 bases left in between. The CDR3 is made up of 12 amino acids. The germline V gene encodes CDR1 KGHDR and CDR2 SFDVKD. In nucleotides, the CDR3 is TGTGCCACCAGTGCCTACAATCAGCCCCAGCATTTT. It specifies CATSAYNQPQHF.

The genes are TRBV10-2 and TRBJ1-5; D uncertain. The CDR3 runs to 12 residues. The germline gives CDR1 WSHSY, CDR2 SAAADI. The V and J ends lost 4 bases and 5 bases respectively, with 6 bases between them. The CDR3 DNA reads TGCGCCAGCAGTGGTCTTTATCAGCCCCAGCATTTT. It codes for CASSGLYQPQHF.